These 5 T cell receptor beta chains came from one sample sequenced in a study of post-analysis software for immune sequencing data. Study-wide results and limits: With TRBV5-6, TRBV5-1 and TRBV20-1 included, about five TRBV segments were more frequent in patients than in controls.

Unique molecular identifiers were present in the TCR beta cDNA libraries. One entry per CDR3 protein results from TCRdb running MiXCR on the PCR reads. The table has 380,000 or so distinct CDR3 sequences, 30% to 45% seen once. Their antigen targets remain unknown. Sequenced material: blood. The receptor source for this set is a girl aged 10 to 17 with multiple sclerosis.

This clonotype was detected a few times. The CDR3 is CSARDRSGGFSAEAFF. The CDR3 bases are TGCAGTGCTAGAGATCGATCAGGGGGCTTTAGCGCTGAAGCTTTCTTT. This sequence joins TRBV20-1 and TRBJ1-1; 8 nucleotides match TRBD1. The germline V gene encodes CDR1 DFQATT and CDR2 SNEGSKA (reference sequence). The CDR3 has 16 amino acids. The V gene end was trimmed by 0 bases and the J gene end by 6 bases; junction bases not matched to a gene: 12.

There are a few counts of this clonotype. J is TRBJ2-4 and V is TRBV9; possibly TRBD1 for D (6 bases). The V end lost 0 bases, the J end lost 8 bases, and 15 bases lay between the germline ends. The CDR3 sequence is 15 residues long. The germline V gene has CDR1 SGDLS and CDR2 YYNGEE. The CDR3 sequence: CASSVGMQGSDIQYF. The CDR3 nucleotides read TGTGCCAGCAGCGTAGGGATGCAGGGGTCGGACATTCAGTACTTC.

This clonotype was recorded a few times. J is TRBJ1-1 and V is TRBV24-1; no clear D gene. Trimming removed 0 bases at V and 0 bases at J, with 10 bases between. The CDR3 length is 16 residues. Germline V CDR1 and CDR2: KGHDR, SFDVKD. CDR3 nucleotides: TGTGCCACCAGTGATTTGAACGGCAGAATGAACACTGAAGCTTTCTTT. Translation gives CATSDLNGRMNTEAFF.

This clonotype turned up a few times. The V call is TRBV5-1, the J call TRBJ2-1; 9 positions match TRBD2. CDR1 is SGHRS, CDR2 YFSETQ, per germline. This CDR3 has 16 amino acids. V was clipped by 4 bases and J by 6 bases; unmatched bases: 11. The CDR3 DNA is TGCGCCAGCAGCCCCGGGCTAGCGGGGCGGGGCAATGAGCAGTTCTTC. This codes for CASSPGLAGRGNEQFF.

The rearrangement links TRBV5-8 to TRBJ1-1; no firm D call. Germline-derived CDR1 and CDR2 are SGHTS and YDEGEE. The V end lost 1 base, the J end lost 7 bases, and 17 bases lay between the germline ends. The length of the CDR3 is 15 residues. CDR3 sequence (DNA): TGTGCCAGCAGCTTGTTTAGTCGTAGGATTGTTGAAGCTTTCTTT. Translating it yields CASSLFSRRIVEAFF.